The 5 T cell receptor beta chains listed next were all sequenced from one sample in a study of shared clonotypes between healthy human individuals. The protocol was immunoSEQ multiplex PCR, while the TCRdb copy is restricted to in-frame clones and leaves out a portion. The sample has about 490,000 clones; 81% are singletons. The sequenced material came from PBMCs. Receptor source: a woman in her thirties or forties in good health. Some clones in this sample may be carry-over from other donors' samples.

The chain has TRBV28 and TRBJ2-7; 9 bases line up with TRBD2. Germline V gives CDR1 MDHEN, CDR2 SYDVKM. The CDR3 is 15 residues long. V gave up 7 bases and J gave up 0 bases; unmatched junction bases: 7. The CDR3 bases are TGTGCCAGCAACCCAGCTAGCGGGATCTCCTACGAGCAGTACTTC. As protein: CASNPASGISYEQYF. Complete variable domain (other parts from reference TRBV28 and TRBJ2-7): DVKVTQSSRYLVKRTGEKVFLECVQDMDHENMFWYRQDPGLGLRLIYFSYDVKMKEKGDIPEGYSVSREKKERFSLILESASTNQTSMYLCASNPASGISYEQYFGPGTRLTVT.

This clone was counted once. Since a far larger clone is one base different, this is likely a read error. The chain carries TRBV28 and TRBJ1-1; D gene ambiguous. Germline V CDR1 and CDR2: MDHEN, SYDVKM. CDR3 length equals 14 residues. Here the CDR3 reads CASSFGDRDTGAFF. In nucleotides, the CDR3 is TGTGCCAGCAGTTTCGGGGATCGCGACACTGGAGCTTTCTTT.

This chain joins TRBV7-9 and TRBJ2-1; TRBD1 matches 9 bases. This CDR3 is built from 15 residues. Trimming at V came to 0 bases and at J to 9 bases, leaving 6 bases not matched to a gene. Germline V gives CDR1 SEHNR, CDR2 FQNEAQ (reference sequence). The CDR3 region is CASSLAGTGKVEQFF. The DNA for the CDR3 is TGTGCCAGCAGCTTAGCAGGGACAGGGAAGGTTGAGCAGTTCTTC.

The chain's CDR3 is CASSLGQWNTEAFF. In nucleotides, the CDR3 is TGTGCCAGCTCTCTTGGACAGTGGAACACTGAAGCTTTCTTT. The chain links TRBV18 to TRBJ1-1, with D possibly TRBD1 on 6 matching bases. Germline-derived CDR1 and CDR2 are KGHSH and LQKENI. This CDR3 has 14 residues. Trimming cost V 6 bases and J 1 base, with 12 bases left between them.

The chain recombines TRBV5-1 with TRBJ1-5, with 12 nucleotides matching TRBD1. This CDR3 spans 17 amino acids. Germline V gene data show CDR1 as SGHRS and CDR2 as YFSETQ. The J segment lost 2 bases and the V segment lost 4 bases, leaving 7 bases of the junction unmatched. CDR3 loop: CASSLGTGGSGNQPQHF. CDR3 DNA: TGCGCCAGCAGCCTCGGGACAGGGGGCTCCGGCAATCAGCCCCAGCATTTT.